This entry lists 26 T cell receptor beta chains sequenced from one sample in a study of cytomegalovirus exposure and HLA in healthy donors. Both 60 Vbeta primers and 13 Jbeta primers went into the PCR. The repertoire was sequenced with immunoSEQ multiplex PCR; TCRdb's copy has only in-frame clones and lacks some. The table has more than 95,000 clones, approximately 78% seen once. The sample taken for sequencing was PBMCs. The receptors were sampled from a middle-aged woman in good health and CMV-seronegative.

In this sample, this clone turned up once. The genes are TRBV28 and TRBJ2-1; TRBD2 is a possible D gene (5 bases). The length of the CDR3 is 13 residues. The V end was cut by 6 bases, the J end by 0 bases, with 6 bases between. From germline, CDR1 is MDHEN and CDR2 SYDVKM. CDR3 region: CASSTSSYNEQFF. CDR3 in DNA: TGTGCCAGCAGCACTAGCTCCTACAATGAGCAGTTCTTC.

In DNA form, the CDR3 reads TGCGCCAGCAGCCCCAGGGTTGGACAGGGACTCGTTTATCAGCCCCAGCATTTT. It codes for CASSPRVGQGLVYQPQHF. The chain uses TRBV4-3 and TRBJ1-5; 8 positions match TRBD1. Per the germline V gene, CDR1 is LGHNA and CDR2 is YSLEER. J was trimmed by 5 bases and V by 4 bases; bases with no gene match: 16. The CDR3 is made up of 18 amino acids.

As concerns this clone: Compared with germline, one end of the junction differs, possibly owing to a read error. This chain uses TRBV27 with TRBJ2-7; D may be TRBD1 (6 bases). There are 14 residues in the CDR3. The germline V gene has CDR1 MNHEY and CDR2 SMNVEV (reference sequence). The CDR3 DNA sequence: TGTGCCAGCAGTTTCCGACAGGCGTCCTCCGAGCAGTACTTC. Protein product: CASSFRQASSEQYF.

The sample holds a few counts of this clone. The chain is built from TRBV6-6 and TRBJ2-2; 8 bases line up with TRBD1. This CDR3 spans 16 amino acids. The V gene's germline CDR1 is MNHNY and CDR2 SVGAGI (reference sequence). The ends lost 4 bases at V and 1 base at J; junction bases unmatched: 5. The CDR3 nucleotides read TGTGCCAGCAGTTTGTCCGGGACAGGGAACACCGGGGAGCTGTTTTTT. Translating gives CASSLSGTGNTGELFF.

This clone was recorded a few times. The chain is built from TRBV30 and TRBJ2-3; D is unresolved. Deletions cut 0 bases from V and 2 bases from J, with 9 bases between. Germline CDR1 GTSNPN, CDR2 SVGIG (reference sequence). The CDR3 loop spans 14 amino acids. The CDR3 spells CAWSVILSTDTQYF. The DNA of the CDR3 is TGTGCCTGGAGTGTAATCCTTTCCACAGATACGCAGTATTTT.

J is TRBJ2-7 and V is TRBV19; 7 bases align to TRBD1. After removal of 5 bases from V and 3 bases from J, the junction contained 19 bases not matched to a gene. Germline V gene sequence: CDR1 LNHDA, CDR2 SQIVND (reference sequence). The CDR3 consists of 18 residues. CDR3 region: CASSPRGTGDHSHYEQYF. In DNA form, the CDR3 reads TGTGCCAGTAGTCCTCGGGGTACAGGGGATCATAGTCACTACGAGCAGTACTTC.

V is TRBV28 and J is TRBJ1-5; 7 bases are a match to TRBD1. Trimming took 5 bases from V and 4 from J; bases not matched to a gene: 8. Looked up from germline, CDR1 is MDHEN and CDR2 is SYDVKM. This CDR3 spans 15 amino acids. CDR3 nucleotides: TGTGCCAGCAGTACCATGGACAGGCCAAATCAGCCCCAGCATTTT. This encodes CASSTMDRPNQPQHF.

The chain has TRBV5-1 and TRBJ2-5; D might be TRBD2 (5 bases). The ends were cut back, 0 bases at V and 12 bases at J, with 18 bases in the middle. This CDR3 contains 14 residues. Germline loops: CDR1 SGHRS, CDR2 YFSETQ. The chain's CDR3 is CASSLEGLSTPKYF. CDR3 DNA sequence: TGCGCCAGCAGCTTGGAAGGACTCAGCACCCCAAAGTACTTC.

The J gene is TRBJ2-5, the V gene TRBV6-6, with no clear D. The CDR3 is 11 residues long. The germline CDR1 and CDR2 sequences are MNHNY and SVGAGI (reference sequence). Trimming removed 7 bases from V and 1 base from J, with 4 bases in between. CDR3 sequence reads: CASTIQETQYF. The CDR3 bases are TGTGCCAGCACCATCCAAGAGACCCAGTACTTC.

The CDR3 region has the DNA TGTGCCAGCAGCCGAGACAGGGTGGTCACCGGGGAGCTGTTTTTT. It translates to CASSRDRVVTGELFF. This sequence joins TRBV14 and TRBJ2-2; 7 bases agree with TRBD1. There are 15 residues in the CDR3. Germline values: CDR1 SGHDN, CDR2 FVKESK. V shed 4 bases, J shed 4 bases, and the junction held 6 bases outside the gene matches.

The rearrangement uses TRBV5-4 and TRBJ2-1, with D tentatively TRBD2 (6 bases). Trimming stripped 1 base from V and 6 bases from J, with 8 bases between. The CDR3 is 13 amino acids. Germline CDR1 SGHNT, CDR2 YYREEE (reference sequence). As DNA, the CDR3 is TGTGCCAGCAGCTTGATGGGAGGCAATGAGCAGTTCTTC. This gives the protein CASSLMGGNEQFF. Based on the CDR3 plus reference TRBV5-4 and TRBJ2-1, the full variable domain is ETGVTQSPTHLIKTRGQQVTLRCSSQSGHNTVSWYQQALGQGPQFIFQYYREEENGRGNFPPRFSGLQFPNYSSELNVNALELDDSALYLCASSLMGGNEQFFGPGTRLTVL.

The V gene is TRBV29-1, the J gene TRBJ1-1; TRBD1 matches at 8 bases. This CDR3 comprises 18 residues. V was pared by 2 bases and J by 2 bases, with 16 bases of the junction left unmatched. Germline V gene sequence: CDR1 SQVTM, CDR2 ANQGSEA. The CDR3 loop is CSVETIGQGQDDNTEAFF. The DNA of the CDR3 is TGCAGCGTTGAAACTATAGGACAGGGACAGGATGATAACACTGAAGCTTTCTTT.

This sequence joins TRBV25-1 and TRBJ1-5; D ambiguous. Looked up from germline, CDR1 is MGHDK and CDR2 is SYGVNS. V dropped 5 bases and J dropped 7 bases, with 12 bases sitting between them. CDR3 length: 13 amino acids. CDR3: CASSSGNMQPQHF. The CDR3 nucleotides read TGTGCCAGCAGTTCCGGGAACATGCAGCCCCAGCATTTT.

The genes are TRBV27 and TRBJ1-1, with 7 bases aligning to TRBD1. V lost 6 bases to trimming and J lost 6 bases; unmatched junction nucleotides: 10. CDR1 is MNHEY, CDR2 SMNVEV, per germline (reference sequence). The CDR3 consists of 14 residues. CDR3 loop: CASSLRYRGSEAFF. CDR3 bases: TGTGCCAGCAGCTTACGCTACAGGGGATCTGAAGCTTTCTTT.

V is TRBV28 and J is TRBJ2-1, with 7 bases lining up with TRBD1. The V segment lost 7 bases and the J segment 5 bases; nucleotides outside the gene matches: 14. Germline V gene sequence: CDR1 MDHEN, CDR2 SYDVKM. The CDR3 sequence is 16 residues long. CDR3 residues: CASTNLPGTEDNEQFF. The CDR3 nucleotides are TGTGCCAGCACCAACCTCCCCGGGACAGAAGACAATGAGCAGTTCTTC. Combining the CDR3 with reference TRBV28 and TRBJ2-1 gives the whole variable domain DVKVTQSSRYLVKRTGEKVFLECVQDMDHENMFWYRQDPGLGLRLIYFSYDVKMKEKGDIPEGYSVSREKKERFSLILESASTNQTSMYLCASTNLPGTEDNEQFFGPGTRLTVL.

Turning to this clone: The sample carries other DNA sequences with the same CDR3. The V gene is TRBV5-1, the J gene TRBJ2-7; weak D call: TRBD2 (7 bases). Germline V gives CDR1 SGHRS, CDR2 YFSETQ. This CDR3 contains 15 residues. V lost 4 bases, J lost 5 bases, and 19 bases lay in between. CDR3 nucleotides: TGCGCCAGCAGCCCCAGAGGGGGGGGCTTCGACGAGCAGTACTTC. Translation gives CASSPRGGGFDEQYF.

This clone was picked up one time. The rearrangement uses TRBV28 and TRBJ2-7, with D perhaps TRBD1 (6 bases). Deletions cut 5 bases from V and 2 bases from J, with 16 bases between. The CDR3 totals 15 residues. The germline V gene encodes CDR1 MDHEN and CDR2 SYDVKM. The chain's CDR3 is CASSALQGNPYEQYF. The DNA for the CDR3 is TGTGCCAGCAGTGCGCTCCAGGGGAACCCCTACGAGCAGTACTTC.

The rearrangement joins TRBV6-4 to TRBJ2-3, with 8 bases fitting TRBD2. This CDR3 spans 16 amino acids. Germline V gives CDR1 MRHNA, CDR2 SNTAGT. V lost 1 base, J lost 2 bases, and 5 bases stayed unmatched. CDR3 amino acids: CASSDFEREYTDTQYF. The CDR3 bases are TGTGCCAGCAGTGACTTCGAGCGGGAGTACACAGATACGCAGTATTTT.

The genes are TRBV10-1 and TRBJ2-7, with D possibly being TRBD2 (5 bases). The CDR3 contains 15 residues. V was cut by 8 bases and J by 0 bases, with 17 bases left in between. Germline CDR1 reads WNHNN; CDR2 reads SYGVQD (reference sequence). This CDR3 is CASRPAGSVSYEQYF. CDR3 sequence (DNA): TGCGCCAGCCGCCCTGCGGGTAGCGTCTCCTACGAGCAGTACTTC.

This clone has just one count. The CDR3 coding sequence is TGTGCCTGGAGTTTTGGGCAGGGAATCGAAAAACTGTTTTTT. Its translation: CAWSFGQGIEKLFF. The rearrangement joins TRBV30 to TRBJ1-4; D is possibly TRBD1 (5 bases). V was pared by 2 bases and J by 8 bases, with 15 bases between. Germline CDR1 reads GTSNPN; CDR2 reads SVGIG (reference sequence). The CDR3 totals 14 residues.

This clone was counted a few times. This chain uses TRBV4-3 with TRBJ2-3; D possibly corresponds to TRBD2 (6 bases). With 2 bases removed from V and 0 bases from J, the gap between germline ends came to 12 bases. The germline CDR1 and CDR2 sequences are LGHNA and YSLEER. The CDR3 has 16 residues. CDR3 region: CASSQILATSTDTQYF. CDR3 DNA: TGCGCCAGCAGCCAAATACTAGCTACGAGCACAGATACGCAGTATTTT.

The chain recombines TRBV7-8 with TRBJ2-1; 11 nucleotides match TRBD2. The germline CDR1 and CDR2 sequences are SGHVS and FQNEAQ. The CDR3 runs to 15 residues. Losses at the gene ends were 5 bases for V and 3 bases for J; bases not matched to a gene: 3. The CDR3 DNA is TGTGCCAGCAGCCTGACTAGCGGGGTCTACAATGAGCAGTTCTTC. Its protein is CASSLTSGVYNEQFF.

The chain links TRBV7-6 to TRBJ2-1, with D unresolved. Germline V gives CDR1 SGHVS, CDR2 FNYEAQ. The V end lost 1 base, the J end lost 6 bases, and 13 bases lay between the germline ends. The CDR3 consists of 15 residues. CDR3 sequence: CASSLDHLARNEQFF. The CDR3 DNA sequence: TGTGCCAGCAGCTTAGATCACCTGGCACGCAATGAGCAGTTCTTC.

V and J are TRBV27 and TRBJ2-1; the match to TRBD2 covers 14 bases. The CDR3 has 19 residues. The V gene end was trimmed by 5 bases and the J gene end by 6 bases; junction bases not matched to a gene: 15. From germline, CDR1 is MNHEY and CDR2 SMNVEV (reference sequence). CDR3 DNA sequence: TGTGCCAGCAGTGCTGCCCTCGGCGGGACTAGCGGGAGTTTCAATGAGCAGTTCTTC. It translates to CASSAALGGTSGSFNEQFF.

This clone has only one observation. The chain recombines TRBV28 with TRBJ2-7; TRBD1 aligns across 7 bases. The J segment lost 2 bases and the V segment lost 8 bases, leaving 3 bases of the junction unmatched. Germline V CDR1 and CDR2: MDHEN, SYDVKM. The CDR3 runs to 12 residues. The CDR3 is CASQGQTYEQYF. CDR3 DNA: TGTGCCAGCCAGGGACAGACCTACGAGCAGTACTTC.

The chain uses TRBV28 and TRBJ2-3; D is undetermined. The CDR3 is 15 residues long. Germline V CDR1 and CDR2: MDHEN, SYDVKM. Trimming took off 7 bases at V and 2 bases at J, with 16 bases between the two ends. In DNA form, the CDR3 reads TGTGCCAGCATAGGAGTCGGCGGAGTCACAGATACGCAGTATTTT. This translates into CASIGVGGVTDTQYF.